This paragraph covers one T cell receptor beta chain sequence. The antigen it recognizes is unknown. No clone much larger than this one lies a single base away; base qualities are absent. V drops 0 bases and J drops 6 bases, leaving 9 bases in between. Including cysteine and phenylalanine, the CDR3 has 13 amino acids. The CDR3 DNA has 39 bases and is translated from base 1. For CDR1 and CDR2, the germline V gene (reference sequence) lists SEHNR and FQNEAQ. This entry is derived from a study of shared clonotypes between healthy human individuals (TCRdb year 2020). Study-level background: The cohort included three men and a couple of women between 18 and 49 years of age. Between about 0.8 and 9 billion PBMCs per donor were obtained by leukapheresis. Blood TCR repertoires of about 5 healthy adults were deeply sequenced to estimate repertoire size and the extent of clonotype sharing between individuals. To increase sequencing depth and limit assay-specific biases, TCR repertoire library preparation and sequencing were carried out by different laboratories using diverse techniques. For each donor, three plates each were used for CD4 naive and CD4 memory, two plates were used for CD8 naive, and one plate was used for CD8 memory. Here is what the overall study found, with its caveats: Sampling was limited to blood, and TCR repertoires in tissue likely differ from TCR repertoires in blood. Rarefaction of sorted-subset datasets indicated incomplete sequencing despite the large sequencing depth. Estimated clonotype richness was generally larger for naive than for memory subsets. Higher generation probabilities were observed for clonotypes shared by all four sorted-subset donors than for non-shared clonotypes. Because the study included a small number of donors, the genetic and exposure-history diversity represented was limited. Pairwise subsampling led to the expectation that sequencing depth would affect the degree of clonotype sharing among donors. Across a few donors, 5% to 6% of naive CD4, roughly 3.8% of naive CD8, under 2.5% of memory CD4, and approximately 0.4% of memory CD8 clonotypes were shared.

The donors were healthy, HIV-negative adults with no recently reported acute infections or vaccinations. Only Caucasian adults living in Nashville, Tennessee, USA were represented among the donors. CD4+ T cells were enriched through magnetic negative selection, after which naive cells were positively selected on CD45RA and the remaining negative fraction served as the memory subset. Blood was collected by leukapheresis, and PBMCs were isolated by Ficoll-Histopaque density gradient centrifugation and then cryopreserved in liquid nitrogen vapor phase. Purity and quantity of every magnetically sorted T cell population were checked by analytical flow cytometry. From each sorted fraction, genomic DNA was isolated and quantified by UV absorbance on a Nanodrop 2000c. Using the deep immunoSEQ assay, multiplex PCR amplified TCR CDR3 regions from genomic DNA. Genomic DNA extracted from each cell subset was distributed evenly over all wells of several immunoSEQ 96-well plates, and each plate served as one replicate. For sorted subsets, each replicate PCR was loaded with around 220 ng genomic DNA, equivalent to 30,000 or so T cell genomes. The purified libraries were quantified using a Qubit 3.0 fluorometer, sized with a Bioanalyzer 2100, and then quantified again using the KAPA Library Quantification kit. A separate single-read 150-cycle Illumina NextSeq 550 flow cell was used to sequence each immunoSEQ 96-well plate. From the authors' description of their analysis: Because the immunoSEQ output included only junctional sequences and no quality scores, the filtering could not be the same as the filtering used for full-length reads. To assign V/J genes and CDR3, sequences were annotated using PyIR, a Python wrapper for IgBLAST v1.9, with IMGT germline references. Any read was removed if the V/J assignment was weak (E-value above 1e-6), the CDR3 was missing, or the read contained stop codons, out-of-frame junctions, or ambiguous translated residues. V3J clonotypes were defined by identical inferred V gene, J gene, and CDR3 amino acid sequence. Percentage overlap between repertoires was calculated by dividing the number of shared unique clonotypes by the size of the smaller repertoire. Three approaches were used to assess repertoire richness: RTK rarefaction, the Chao1 estimator, and Recon v2.1 estimates of unobserved clonotypes. Generation probabilities for all TCRbeta clonotypes obtained by the gDNA method from several donors were computed using OLGA. As stored in TCRdb, this immuneACCESS dataset retains in-frame rearrangements with V and J assigned. A fraction of the clones does not appear; measured against another copy, unresolved V genes explain less than half of the discrepancy, and the remainder lacks a known reason. The D gene and trimming were derived from the DNA, and the V and J assignments and clone size from that table. The sample records roughly 640,000 clones, approximately 97% of which are singletons. The top ten hold approximately 0.057% of the sample.

The origin of this receptor is a woman in her 30s in good health. Sequenced material: naive CD4+ T cells sorted from blood. The cell subset or site label of this sample denotes: CD45RA+ positively selected. The chain links TRBV7-9 with TRBJ2-7, with an unclear D gene assignment. The CDR3 reads as follows: CASSLAPRTEQYF. At the DNA level, the sequence is TGTGCCAGCAGCTTAGCTCCTAGAACCGAGCAGTACTTC.